This T cell receptor (beta chain) was sequenced for a study of cytomegalovirus exposure and HLA in healthy donors. It was the roughly 130-subject validation cohort, separate from the approximately 680-subject first cohort, to which the donors belonged. As for this clone: Antigen unknown.

The CDR3 runs to 17 residues. Germline loops: CDR1 SGDLS, CDR2 YYNGEE. Trimming at V came to 1 base and at J to 5 bases, leaving 8 bases not matched to a gene. Study findings and constraints: With high specificity and sensitivity, the classifier reportedly diagnosed cytomegalovirus status. In vitro testing confirmed a few CMV-associated chains as specific for CMV antigens.

Clones were sequenced by immunoSEQ multiplex PCR, and TCRdb holds only the in-frame ones, with some missing. The data show roughly 56,000 clones, with roughly 87% seen just once and 15% held by the top ten. The sequenced material came from PBMCs. The genes are TRBV9 and TRBJ2-1, with 11 bases identical to TRBD2. The receptor was derived from a woman younger than 30 in good health and CMV-seronegative. CDR3 region: CASSVTSGTSGNNEQFF. CDR3 in DNA: TGTGCCAGCAGCGTAACATCAGGGACTAGCGGCAACAATGAGCAGTTCTTC.